The 24 T cell receptor beta chains below all came from one sample that was sequenced in a study of Graves' ophthalmopathy and Graves' hyperthyroidism. Scientists amplified the TCR beta CDR3 regions from RNA transcripts. First-round RT-PCR employed HTBI primers, with a second-round multiplex PCR after it. TCRdb re-called the multiplex PCR reads with MiXCR, one entry per CDR3 protein. The data contain some 520,000 distinct CDR3 sequences, under 15% of them singletons. The sample consisted of blood. All receptors come from a young woman with Graves' ophthalmopathy.

This clonotype was seen many times. The chain couples TRBV2 to TRBJ1-6, with 8 positions matching TRBD1. Germline CDR1 reads SNHLY; CDR2 reads FYNNEI. The CDR3 loop spans 12 amino acids. Unmatched junction bases numbered 11, after V lost 10 bases and J lost 15 bases. CDR3: CAIRTGPGGLHF. CDR3 in DNA: TGTGCCATAAGGACAGGGCCCGGGGGCCTCCACTTT.

The rearrangement uses TRBV6-1 and TRBJ1-5, with D maybe TRBD1 (6 bases). CDR1 is MNHNS, CDR2 SASEGT, per germline. The CDR3 has 15 residues. The ends were cut back, 6 bases at V and 5 bases at J, with 17 bases in the middle. The CDR3 region is CASSPSTDRYQPQHF. The CDR3 bases are TGTGCCAGCAGCCCCTCTACCGACAGGTATCAGCCCCAGCATTTT.

This clonotype appeared many times. V and J are TRBV19 and TRBJ1-1, with no clear D. The CDR3 extends over 15 amino acids. V was clipped by 3 bases and J by 0 bases, with 11 bases between them. Germline V lookup: CDR1 LNHDA, CDR2 SQIVND (reference sequence). The CDR3 DNA reads as TGTGCCAGTAGTATCGGGGAAGGGATGAACACTGAAGCTTTCTTT. Its protein is CASSIGEGMNTEAFF.

This clonotype occurred many times. The chain uses TRBV12-3 or TRBV12-4 and TRBJ2-7; the D call may be TRBD1 or TRBD2 (6 bases each). V was shortened by 8 bases and J by 3 bases, with 23 bases between the two germline ends. The CDR3 covers 16 residues. Written as DNA, the CDR3 is TGTGCCAGCGGGTCCTTAAGGAGGGGGAAAGTCTACGAGCAGTACTTC. This sequence encodes CASGSLRRGKVYEQYF.

This clonotype has a count of ten or more. The chain couples TRBV4-2 to TRBJ1-2; the D is unclear. This CDR3 has 15 residues. CDR1 is LGHNA and CDR2 is YNFKEQ in the germline V gene. Trimming removed 10 bases at V and 0 bases at J, with 18 bases between. CDR3 bases: TGTGCCACCAGTTATGATCGGGATACTAACTATGGCTACACCTTC. Protein product: CATSYDRDTNYGYTF.

The sample holds many counts of this clonotype. The chain combines TRBV2 with TRBJ1-2; 7 nucleotides agree with TRBD1. V dropped 6 bases and J dropped 2; count of bases not matched to a gene: 3. Germline V gene lookup returns CDR1 SNHLY and CDR2 FYNNEI. This CDR3 region has 13 residues. The CDR3 region is CASSATGNYGYTF. For the CDR3, the DNA is TGTGCCAGCAGCGCGACAGGGAACTATGGCTACACCTTC.

In this sample, this clonotype turned up many times. The rearrangement joins TRBV5-1 to TRBJ2-2; 7 bases match TRBD1. The CDR3 totals 16 residues. The trim removed 6 bases at V and 5 bases at J, leaving 13 bases unmatched. Looked up from germline, CDR1 is SGHRS and CDR2 is YFSETQ. The CDR3 DNA follows: TGCGCCAGCACCCGTTCTGGGGGCAGGGGGACCGGGGAGCTGTTTTTT. Translation: CASTRSGGRGTGELFF.

This clonotype was seen repeatedly, ten times or more. The CDR3 loop is CASESANYGYTF. DNA for the CDR3: TGTGCCAGCGAGAGCGCTAACTATGGCTACACCTTC. The V call is TRBV28, the J call TRBJ1-2; D not resolved. Looked up from germline, CDR1 is MDHEN and CDR2 is SYDVKM. V lost 8 bases and J 0 bases, leaving 7 bases between the germline ends. The CDR3 has 12 residues.

This clonotype was picked up many times. The chain links TRBV7-6 to TRBJ1-2; 7 bases fit TRBD1. Germline V gives CDR1 SGHVS, CDR2 FNYEAQ. This CDR3 is 15 amino acids long. The V segment lost 5 bases and the J segment 6 bases; nucleotides outside the gene matches: 12. In DNA form, the CDR3 reads TGTGCCAGCAGCCTCGAGGGCAGGGGGTCCAATGGCTACACCTTC. Its translation is CASSLEGRGSNGYTF.

This clonotype has only a few counts. At one of its ends the junction is not consistent with the germline gene, which may arise from a read error. The V call is TRBV11-1, the J call TRBJ1-1, with D possibly TRBD1 on 6 matching bases. CDR1 is SGHAT and CDR2 is FQDESV in the germline V gene (reference sequence). The CDR3 consists of 14 residues. CDR3 coding DNA: TGTGCCAGCAGCAGACAGGCGAGGAATACTGATGCTTTCTTT. Encoded protein: CASSRQARNTDAFF. Full variable domain (missing parts from reference TRBV11-1 and TRBJ1-1): EAEVAQSPRYKITEKSQAVAFWCDPISGHATLYWYRQILGQGPELLVQFQDESVVDDSQLPKDRFSAERLKGVDSTLKIQPAELGDSAMYLCASSRQARNTDAFFGQGTRLTVV.

The rearrangement joins TRBV18 to TRBJ2-7; the D is unclear. The CDR3 runs 15 residues. Germline-derived CDR1 and CDR2 are KGHSH and LQKENI. V was shortened by 2 bases and J by 3 bases, with 14 bases between the two germline ends. CDR3 sequence reads: CASSPNQNLHYEQYF. The CDR3 DNA follows: TGTGCCAGCTCACCAAACCAAAACCTCCACTACGAGCAGTACTTC. The full variable domain, completed using reference TRBV18 and TRBJ2-7, is NAGVMQNPRHLVRRRGQEARLRCSPMKGHSHVYWYRQLPEEGLKFMVYLQKENIIDESGMPKERFSAEFPKEGPSILRIQQVVRGDSAAYFCASSPNQNLHYEQYFGPGTRLTVT.

About this clonotype: One end of the junction fails to match germline, which may point to a read error. The V and J genes are TRBV6-5 and TRBJ2-4; 12 nucleotides agree with TRBD2. The CDR3 consists of 17 residues. Germline lookup yields CDR1 MNHEY and CDR2 SVGAGI. CDR3 region: CASSYQLAGGPSNIKYF. For the CDR3, the DNA is TGTGCCAGCAGTTACCAGCTAGCGGGGGGGCCATCGAACATTAAGTACTTC.

This clonotype was detected many times. The rearrangement uses TRBV27 and TRBJ2-7, with TRBD1 as a possible D gene (6 bases). Trimming removed 8 bases from V and 3 bases from J, with 17 bases in between. Germline V lookup: CDR1 MNHEY, CDR2 SMNVEV (reference sequence). The CDR3 totals 14 residues. Written as DNA, the CDR3 is TGTGCCAGCCAAGTGGGGGCGAACGGCTACGAGCAGTACTTC. Translation: CASQVGANGYEQYF.

This clonotype was recorded many times. The junction does not match germline at one end; this may be a read error. The V call is TRBV28, the J call TRBJ2-4; the D call may be TRBD1 or TRBD2 (5 bases each). CDR3 length equals 15 residues. Looked up from germline, CDR1 is MDHEN and CDR2 is SYDVKM. CDR3 in amino acids: CASSLGGLGENIKYF. CDR3 in DNA: TGTGCCAGCAGTTTAGGTGGTTTGGGGGAAAACATTAAGTACTTC.

This clonotype was seen only a few times. V usage is TRBV5-1 and J usage is TRBJ2-5; weak D call: TRBD1 (5 bases). CDR1 and CDR2 (germline): SGHRS, YFSETQ. V was trimmed by 9 bases and J by 4 bases, leaving 10 bases between them. CDR3 size: 11 residues. As DNA, the CDR3 is TGCGCCATCACTCAGGGAGAGACCCAGTACTTC. This translates into CAITQGETQYF.

This clonotype has a count of ten or more. The chain carries TRBV12-3 or TRBV12-4 and TRBJ2-7; D gene uncertain. The CDR3 is 13 amino acids. V was cut by 0 bases and J by 2 bases, with 5 bases left in between. The CDR3 DNA reads TGTGCCAGCAGTTTAGCGGAGACCTACGAGCAGTACTTC. Amino acid sequence: CASSLAETYEQYF.

The V and J genes are TRBV6-5 and TRBJ1-6, with TRBD1 matching over 9 bases. CDR3 length equals 14 residues. V dropped 0 bases and J dropped 13; count of bases not matched to a gene: 4. CDR1 and CDR2 from the germline V gene are MNHEY and SVGAGI. The DNA of the CDR3 is TGTGCCAGCAGTTACTCGGACAGGGGAAGTCCCCTCCACTTT. Its translation is CASSYSDRGSPLHF.

This clonotype showed up many times. The chain uses TRBV6-5 and TRBJ1-1; perhaps TRBD1 as D (6 bases). The CDR3 loop spans 13 amino acids. In germline, CDR1 is MNHEY, CDR2 SVGAGI. V lost 11 bases and J lost 6, with 19 bases in between. The CDR3 DNA follows: TGTGCCGGGGGCCGGGGGATAGGTGCTGAAGCTTTCTTT. Translation gives CAGGRGIGAEAFF.

In this sample, this clonotype turned up many times. The rearrangement uses TRBV7-8 and TRBJ2-5, with 10 bases aligning to TRBD2. V trimming: 2 bases; J trimming: 0 bases; junction bases outside the gene matches: 3. Germline V gene lookup returns CDR1 SGHVS and CDR2 FQNEAQ. This CDR3 contains 16 residues. The CDR3 coding sequence is TGTGCCAGCAGCTTACAACTAGCGGGAAACCAAGAGACCCAGTACTTC. It specifies CASSLQLAGNQETQYF. The full variable domain, its missing parts supplied by reference TRBV7-8 and TRBJ2-5, is GAGVSQSPRYKVAKRGQDVALRCDPISGHVSLFWYQQALGQGPEFLTYFQNEAQLDKSGLPSDRFFAERPEGSVSTLKIQRTQQEDSAVYLCASSLQLAGNQETQYFGPGTRLLVL.

This clonotype was counted at least ten times. The gene calls are TRBV29-1 and TRBJ1-3, with a weak D call TRBD1 (5 bases). This CDR3 is built from 14 residues. Germline CDR1 SQVTM, CDR2 ANQGSEA. Trimming took off 4 bases at V and 2 bases at J, with 12 bases between the two ends. The CDR3 DNA reads TGCAGCGTTGGGGGCATCGGGGCTGGAAACACCATATATTTT. This sequence encodes CSVGGIGAGNTIYF.

This clonotype was seen repeatedly, ten times or more. This sequence joins TRBV5-1 and TRBJ1-1, with D perhaps matching TRBD1 (6 bases). Trimming stripped 0 bases from V and 6 bases from J, with 15 bases between. Germline V gene sequence: CDR1 SGHRS, CDR2 YFSETQ. This CDR3 has 15 residues. In DNA, the CDR3 is TGCGCCAGCAGCTTGGTTGAGGCAGGGGAGGCTGAAGCTTTCTTT. Residues: CASSLVEAGEAEAFF.

This clonotype came up once. This could be a read error, since a much larger clone is one nucleotide away. The chain has TRBV13 and TRBJ2-7; D might be TRBD2 (6 bases). The length of the CDR3 is 14 residues. CDR1 is PRHDT and CDR2 is FYEKMQ in the germline V gene (reference sequence). V shed 6 bases and J shed 1 base, with 13 bases lying between them. The chain's CDR3 is CASRSGDSSYEQYF. DNA of the CDR3: TGTGCCAGCAGGTCGGGGGACTCGTCCTACGAGCAGTACTTC.

As to this clonotype: Possible read error: a much larger clone is one base away. CDR3 amino acids: CASSLPGGCTEAFF. The CDR3 DNA sequence: TGCGCCAGCAGTTTACCGGGGGGCTGCACTGAAGCTTTCTTT. This chain joins TRBV10-2 and TRBJ1-1, with a possible D match to TRBD1 (6 bases). This CDR3 is built from 14 residues. With 5 bases removed from V and 4 bases from J, the gap between germline ends came to 14 bases. CDR1 WSHSY and CDR2 SAAADI come from the germline V gene.

This clonotype appeared once. This chain joins TRBV28 and TRBJ2-7; unclear D gene. CDR3 size: 12 residues. The germline CDR1 and CDR2 sequences are MDHEN and SYDVKM. V was clipped by 1 base and J by 13 bases, with 14 bases between them. Written as DNA, the CDR3 is TGTGCCAGCAGTTTATATCGCGGCCCGCGATACTTC. It encodes CASSLYRGPRYF.